These 22 T cell receptor beta chains came from one sample sequenced in a study of T cell clonality in common variable immunodeficiency. Study-wide results and limits: Reportedly, TCR beta sequences from common variable immunodeficiency showed fewer deletions and N-nucleotide insertions.

Method: immunoSEQ multiplex PCR; TCRdb's copy keeps in-frame clones and lacks some. The sample shows about 34,000 clones, none of them appearing just once. The antigens of these receptors remain unknown. The sequencing input was peripheral blood mononuclear cells. The receptor source for this set is a human donor with common variable immunodeficiency.

This clone was detected ten times or more. CDR3 region: CASIRGLQETQYF. Incomplete CDR3 DNA: TGTGCCAGCATTCGAGGCCTTCAAGAGACC. The rearrangement uses TRBV7-6 and TRBJ2-5; D call uncertain. The read ends 3 residues early relative to the CDR3; the germline J gene fills the gap. Trimming removed 7 bases at V and 2 bases at J, with 11 bases between. The CDR3 has 13 residues. The germline gives CDR1 SGHVS, CDR2 FNYEAQ.

This clone has a handful of counts. The CDR3 goes on 3 residues after the read ends, and that part is filled in from the germline J gene. The chain links TRBV30 to TRBJ2-7, with 8 bases aligning to TRBD1. This CDR3 spans 15 amino acids. V was pared by 3 bases and J by 0 bases, with 7 bases of the junction left unmatched. Germline V lookup: CDR1 GTSNPN, CDR2 SVGIG (reference sequence). The CDR3 loop is CAWRAGQALSYEQYF. CDR3 DNA, as far as it was read: TGTGCCTGGAGGGCGGGACAGGCCCTCTCCTACGAG.

This clone was recorded at least ten times. The DNA ends 3 residues before the CDR3 does, and the rest of the CDR3 is filled in from the germline J gene. This chain joins TRBV7-3 and TRBJ2-3; TRBD1 matches 10 bases. Germline CDR1 is SGHTA and CDR2 is FQGTGA. V gave up 2 bases and J gave up 3 bases; unmatched junction bases: 5. This CDR3 spans 16 amino acids. This CDR3 is CASSLWPGQGTDTQYF. The sequenced CDR3 bases are TGTGCCAGCAGCTTATGGCCGGGACAGGGGACAGATACG.

This clone was counted only a few times. The sequence runs out 3 residues before the end of the CDR3; the remainder is reconstructed from the germline J gene. This sequence joins TRBV18 and TRBJ2-3; D is possibly TRBD1 or TRBD2 (5 bases each). CDR1 and CDR2 (germline): KGHSH, LQKENI. This CDR3 has 15 amino acids. V lost 6 bases, J lost 5 bases, and 18 bases lay in between. The CDR3 DNA, read in part, is TGTGCCAGCTCGCCTCAGGGAGCCGTGCGAGATACG. Amino acid sequence: CASSPQGAVRDT. The complete CDR3 sequence is CASSPQGAVRDTQYF.

As for this clone: The CDR3 end falls 3 residues outside the read, so it is completed with the germline J gene. The chain combines TRBV11-1 with TRBJ2-7, with 7 bases matching TRBD2. The CDR3 runs 13 residues. Germline values: CDR1 SGHAT, CDR2 FQDESV (reference sequence). Germline trimming cut 5 bases from V and 5 bases from J; bases unmatched to any gene: 6. CDR3 loop: CASSPGTNDEQYF. The DNA read from the CDR3 is TGTGCCAGCAGCCCCGGGACTAACGACGAG.

This clone was seen a few times. With the read ending 3 residues before the CDR3 end, the germline J gene is used to fill in that end. The rearrangement joins TRBV29-1 to TRBJ2-7; 8 positions match TRBD2. Germline V gene sequence: CDR1 SQVTM, CDR2 ANQGSEA. This CDR3 is 15 amino acids long. Trimming took 6 bases from V and 1 from J; bases not matched to a gene: 11. CDR3 loop: CSVDIAGPTSYEQYF. CDR3 bases read: TGCAGCGTGGATATAGCGGGGCCTACTTCCTACGAG.

This clone has ten or more counts. The CDR3 is cut off 3 residues early in the read; its end comes from the germline J gene. This sequence joins TRBV20-1 and TRBJ2-1, with 10 bases fitting TRBD2. Germline V gene sequence: CDR1 DFQATT, CDR2 SNEGSKA (reference sequence). CDR3 length equals 17 residues. With V trimmed by 1 base and J by 7 bases, 13 bases remained unmatched. CDR3 sequence reads: CSARAPGSSGSRNEQFF. Incomplete CDR3 DNA: TGCAGTGCTAGAGCCCCCGGGTCTAGCGGGAGTAGAAATGAG.

In its sample, this clone was seen many times. The CDR3 loop is CSAISGTSEYNEQFF. The sequenced part of the CDR3 DNA is TGCAGTGCTATATCCGGGACTAGCGAGTACAATGAG. The chain has TRBV20-1 and TRBJ2-1; 10 bases agree with TRBD2. The missing CDR3 end, 3 residues past where the read stops, is filled in from the germline J gene. Germline V gene sequence: CDR1 DFQATT, CDR2 SNEGSKA (reference sequence). Losses at the gene ends were 4 bases for V and 4 bases for J; bases not matched to a gene: 7. The CDR3 is 15 residues long.

Ten or more counts support this clone. The read comes to an end 3 residues before the CDR3 does, leaving the germline J gene to fill in the end. The rearrangement uses TRBV7-6 and TRBJ2-4, with a tentative D call TRBD1 (6 bases). The CDR3 extends over 15 amino acids. V was trimmed by 5 bases and J by 3 bases, leaving 14 bases between them. In germline, CDR1 is SGHVS, CDR2 FNYEAQ. Incomplete CDR3 DNA: TGTGCCAGCAGCCCCAGGGGTTGGGGCAAAAACATT. Translated, it gives CASSPRGWGKNI. The whole CDR3 protein is CASSPRGWGKNIQYF.

This clone was counted between two and nine times. Read sequence stops 3 residues before the CDR3 end, and the germline J gene provides the missing end. Different DNA sequences within this sample yield the same CDR3. The rearrangement joins TRBV30 to TRBJ2-7; D remains unclear. Germline CDR1 is GTSNPN and CDR2 is SVGIG (reference sequence). The CDR3 spans 11 residues. Trimming took 1 base from V and 4 from J, leaving 5 bases between them. CDR3 amino acids: CAWSAEYEQYF. Incomplete CDR3 DNA: TGTGCCTGGAGTGCAGAATACGAG.

This clone ranks as medium-sized. The DNA ends 3 residues before the CDR3 does, and the rest of the CDR3 is filled in from the germline J gene. The chain uses TRBV9 and TRBJ2-1; D not certain. With 2 bases removed from V and 2 bases from J, the gap between germline ends came to 8 bases. Germline CDR1 is SGDLS and CDR2 is YYNGEE. The CDR3 extends over 14 amino acids. The CDR3 here is CASSVDLTYNEQFF. The part of the CDR3 DNA that was read is TGTGCCAGCAGCGTTGACTTAACCTACAATGAG.

This clone qualifies as medium-sized. CDR3: CSAKLAGAYTQYF. Partial CDR3 DNA: TGCAGTGCAAAACTAGCGGGAGCTTATACG. The chain carries TRBV20-1 and TRBJ2-3; 11 bases map to TRBD2. The read is 3 residues too short to cover the CDR3 end, so that end is filled in from the germline J gene. The CDR3 runs to 13 residues. Germline CDR1 reads DFQATT; CDR2 reads SNEGSKA (reference sequence). V trimming: 6 bases; J trimming: 7 bases; junction bases outside the gene matches: 6.

This clone was observed at least ten times. The CDR3 here is CASSEDPWATQYF. The CDR3 DNA, read in part, is TGTGCCAGCAGTGAAGATCCCTGGGCGACC. The chain has TRBV2 and TRBJ2-5; D gene uncertain. The read terminates 3 residues ahead of where the CDR3 ends, so the germline J gene completes it. The CDR3 consists of 13 residues. Looked up from germline, CDR1 is SNHLY and CDR2 is FYNNEI. Trimming took 1 base from V and 7 from J, leaving 10 bases between them.

This clone was detected only a few times. The CDR3 end lies 3 residues beyond the end of the read and is filled in from the germline J gene. The chain is built from TRBV19 and TRBJ1-4, with TRBD1 matching over 7 bases. There are 14 residues in the CDR3. The germline V gene encodes CDR1 LNHDA and CDR2 SQIVND (reference sequence). V shed 7 bases, J shed 8 bases, and the junction held 10 bases outside the gene matches. CDR3 amino acids: CASTSRGTVEKLFF. The sequenced CDR3 bases are TGTGCCAGTACAAGCCGGGGGACAGTCGAAAAA.

On this clone itself: A far larger clone differs by one base, so this is likely a read error. The CDR3 goes on 3 residues after the read ends, and that part is filled in from the germline J gene. The rearrangement uses TRBV18 and TRBJ1-6; the D is unclear. The CDR3 spans 16 residues. Germline V gene lookup returns CDR1 KGHSH and CDR2 LQKENI. The CDR3 DNA, read in part, is TGTGCCAGCTCACCAGCCAGGCTCTCCTATAATCCACCC. It codes for CASSPARLSYNPP. The complete CDR3 sequence is CASSPARLSYNPPLHF.

Of note for this clone: The CDR3 end falls 3 residues outside the read, so it is completed with the germline J gene. The rearrangement joins TRBV5-1 to TRBJ2-1, with 9 bases aligning to TRBD2. CDR3 length: 15 residues. The germline V gene has CDR1 SGHRS and CDR2 YFSETQ. V trimming: 4 bases; J trimming: 9 bases; junction bases outside the gene matches: 11. CDR3 protein: CASSVGSGRISEQFF. The CDR3 bases that were read are TGCGCCAGCAGCGTGGGAAGCGGGAGGATAAGTGAG.

This clone is medium-sized in the sample. The read is 3 residues too short to cover the CDR3 end, so that end is filled in from the germline J gene. The V call is TRBV12-3 or TRBV12-4, the J call TRBJ1-6; D ambiguous. V dropped 1 base and J dropped 7 bases, with 5 bases sitting between them. There are 13 residues in the CDR3. CDR3 bases read: TGTGCCAGCAGTTTAGAAGCAAATTCACCC. As protein: CASSLEANSP. The whole CDR3 protein reads CASSLEANSPLHF.

This clone has ten or more counts. The read stops 3 residues short of the end of the CDR3; the missing end is completed from the germline J gene. V is TRBV27 and J is TRBJ2-7, with 10 bases matching TRBD2. CDR3 length: 14 amino acids. Germline loops: CDR1 MNHEY, CDR2 SMNVEV (reference sequence). V shed 4 bases and J 3 bases; nucleotides not matched to a gene: 3. The sequenced CDR3 bases are TGTGCCAGCAGTTACGGGACTAGCGTCTACGAG. As protein: CASSYGTSVYE. The entire CDR3 reads CASSYGTSVYEQYF.

This clone has a handful of counts. The covered CDR3 bases are TGTGCCTACCGTCGGACTAGCGGGAGGGCCGATGAG. This encodes CAYRRTSGRADE. The entire CDR3 sequence reads CAYRRTSGRADEQFF. This sequence joins TRBV19 and TRBJ2-1, with 15 bases matching TRBD2. Read coverage stops 3 residues before the CDR3 terminus; the germline J gene supplies the remainder. The CDR3 consists of 15 residues. The germline gives CDR1 LNHDA, CDR2 SQIVND (reference sequence). Losses at the gene ends were 11 bases for V and 8 bases for J; bases not matched to a gene: 10.

As for this clone: The read gets to within 3 residues of the CDR3 end, and the germline J gene fills in the rest. This sequence joins TRBV19 and TRBJ2-7; 7 positions agree with TRBD2. Trimming took 4 bases from V and 5 from J; bases not matched to a gene: 14. The V gene's germline CDR1 is LNHDA and CDR2 SQIVND (reference sequence). The CDR3 has 16 residues. Partial CDR3 DNA: TGTGCCAGTAGTACCGGACTAGAAATGAGAAGCCACGAG. This codes for CASSTGLEMRSHE. The whole CDR3 protein is CASSTGLEMRSHEQYF.

This clone was picked up many times. The read terminates 3 residues ahead of where the CDR3 ends, so the germline J gene completes it. This chain links TRBV5-1 with TRBJ2-5, with 7 bases aligning to TRBD1. CDR1 and CDR2 (germline): SGHRS, YFSETQ. Germline trimming cut 3 bases from V and 2 bases from J; bases unmatched to any gene: 7. The CDR3 covers 15 residues. CDR3 DNA (partial): TGCGCCAGCAGCTGGGCAGGGGGAACGCAAGAGACC. Protein: CASSWAGGTQET. The entire CDR3 reads CASSWAGGTQETQYF.

A few counts support this clone. The observed sequence ends 3 residues before the CDR3 terminus, with the missing tail filled in from the germline J gene. The chain couples TRBV7-7 to TRBJ2-5; D is undetermined. Germline loops: CDR1 SSHAT, CDR2 FNYEAQ (reference sequence). With 1 base removed from V and 7 bases from J, the gap between germline ends came to 10 bases. The length of the CDR3 is 13 residues. The CDR3 region is CASSLEASSTQYF. CDR3 DNA, as far as it was read: TGTGCCAGCAGCTTAGAAGCGTCATCGACC.